This T cell receptor (beta chain) originates from a study of blood T cell repertoires in COVID-19. Study-wide background: Sample material is recorded as cDNA or gDNA derived from T cells, B-cell-depleted T cells, or PBMCs.

How the authors handled the data: Reference gene primer amplification gave estimated nucleated cell counts. Sequencing used immunoSEQ multiplex PCR; TCRdb keeps in-frame clones, though not all of them. D and trimming were read from the DNA, whereas the V and J calls and clone size are those reported in that table. The profile shows roughly 150,000 clones, around four fifths of them singletons. Donors were grouped by their self-reported clinical history. A case of COVID-19 had been met by exposed participants within 2 weeks before study entry. This CDR3 has 16 residues. Source material: PBMCs or T cells enriched from blood (not recorded which). This sequence joins TRBV21-1 and TRBJ2-7; the listed D gene, TRBD1, was not tested against the DNA. TRBV21-1 is given as a pseudogene. The clonotype originates from a man aged 65 to 79 who had been exposed to COVID-19. CDR3 DNA: TGTGCCAGCAGCAAATCGACAGGGGAATTGGATGGCGAGCAGTACTTC. As protein: CASSKSTGELDGEQYF.